This TCR beta chain was observed in a study of shared clonotypes between healthy human individuals. Method: immunoSEQ multiplex PCR; TCRdb's copy keeps in-frame clones and lacks some. The data contain some 1 million clones, about three quarters of them seen just once; the ten biggest clones take up approximately 1.5%. The germline V gene encodes CDR1 SGHRS and CDR2 YFSETQ. This CDR3 is 15 amino acids long. V lost 4 bases to trimming and J lost 6 bases; unmatched junction nucleotides: 11. Study-wide results and limits: Naive subsets typically showed greater estimated richness than memory subsets.

Notes on this clone: The antigen is unknown.

Only Caucasian adults living in Nashville, Tennessee made up the donor group. This clonotype was obtained from a man aged 18 to 29 in good health. The J gene is TRBJ2-7, the V gene TRBV5-1, with TRBD2 matching 9 bases. Sequencing used memory CD4+ T cells sorted from blood. Subset here: CD45RA-negative fraction. CDR3 in amino acids: CASSKPSGDTSEQYF. As DNA, the CDR3 is TGCGCCAGCAGCAAGCCTAGCGGGGACACGTCCGAGCAGTACTTC. Together with reference TRBV5-1 and TRBJ2-7, the CDR3 gives the full variable domain: KAGVTQTPRYLIKTRGQQVTLSCSPISGHRSVSWYQQTPGQGLQFLFEYFSETQRNKGNFPGRFSGRQFSNSRSEMNVSTLELGDSALYLCASSKPSGDTSEQYFGPGTRLTVT.